This record looks at one T cell receptor (beta chain) sequence and its context. Its antigen remains unidentified. Clones were sequenced by immunoSEQ multiplex PCR, and TCRdb holds only the in-frame ones, with some missing. The table lists over 15,000 clones, 73% of them singletons. The sample comes from a study of OX40 agonist ivuxolimab in advanced cancers. About the study: Each patient was given ivuxolimab into a vein every 2 weeks, at 0.01 to 10 mg/kg.

Study conclusions and caveats: The work left the antigen specificity of expanded peripheral T cells undetermined. Both CD4+ and CD8+ T cell populations in blood had undergone clonal expansion by week 6 at 0.1 to 3.0 mg/kg.

Germline CDR1 is MNHEY and CDR2 is SMNVEV (reference sequence). V dropped 3 bases and J dropped 7 bases, with 7 bases sitting between them. The CDR3 loop spans 12 amino acids. V usage is TRBV27 and J usage is TRBJ1-5; D not resolved. The sequence came from an adult with an advanced solid tumor such as melanoma, head and neck, liver or kidney cancer. Source: CD4+ or CD8+ T cells sorted from blood, taken in a trial of the OX40 agonist ivuxolimab. DNA of the CDR3: TGTGCCAGCAGTTTCTGGGGACAGCCCCAGCATTTT. It translates to CASSFWGQPQHF.